The T cell receptor beta chain described here comes from a study of tumor-infiltrating lymphocytes in oesophageal squamous cell carcinoma. The CDR3 is 18 residues long, ends included. CDR1 SGHTA and CDR2 FQGNSA come from the germline V gene. TCRdb reprocessed the PCR reads with MiXCR, giving one entry per CDR3 protein. Of 15,000 or so distinct CDR3 sequences listed, about 51% are singletons. This clonotype was seen more than once but under ten times. This CDR3 fails to terminate in the conserved phenylalanine or tryptophan, so it likely reflects a read error. Because the CDR3's place on the DNA is in doubt, the DNA is left out and the CDR3 is given as listed by TCRdb.

The sequence was obtained from a female donor with esophageal squamous cell carcinoma. Sequencing was carried out using normal esophageal tissue next to the tumor. The rearrangement links TRBV7-2 to TRBJ2-3; the DNA was not used to check the table's D call, TRBD2. CDR3 residues: CASSSRLAGGHETQYFGP.